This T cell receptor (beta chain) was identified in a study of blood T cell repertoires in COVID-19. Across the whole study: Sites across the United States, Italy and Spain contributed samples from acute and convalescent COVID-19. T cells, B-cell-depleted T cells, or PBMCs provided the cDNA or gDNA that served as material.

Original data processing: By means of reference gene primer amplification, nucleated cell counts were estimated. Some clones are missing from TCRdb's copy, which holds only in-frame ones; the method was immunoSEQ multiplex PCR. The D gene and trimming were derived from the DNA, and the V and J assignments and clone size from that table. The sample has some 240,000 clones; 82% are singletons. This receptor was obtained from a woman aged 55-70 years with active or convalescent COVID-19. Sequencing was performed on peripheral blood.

The CDR3: CASSRSGTGGYEQYF. The CDR3 DNA sequence: TGTGCCAGCTCACGGTCCGGGACAGGGGGCTACGAGCAGTACTTC. The chain employs TRBV18 and TRBJ2-7, with 11 bases fitting TRBD1. With V trimmed by 4 bases and J by 3 bases, 5 bases remained unmatched. Germline V lookup: CDR1 KGHSH, CDR2 LQKENI. The CDR3 contains 15 residues.